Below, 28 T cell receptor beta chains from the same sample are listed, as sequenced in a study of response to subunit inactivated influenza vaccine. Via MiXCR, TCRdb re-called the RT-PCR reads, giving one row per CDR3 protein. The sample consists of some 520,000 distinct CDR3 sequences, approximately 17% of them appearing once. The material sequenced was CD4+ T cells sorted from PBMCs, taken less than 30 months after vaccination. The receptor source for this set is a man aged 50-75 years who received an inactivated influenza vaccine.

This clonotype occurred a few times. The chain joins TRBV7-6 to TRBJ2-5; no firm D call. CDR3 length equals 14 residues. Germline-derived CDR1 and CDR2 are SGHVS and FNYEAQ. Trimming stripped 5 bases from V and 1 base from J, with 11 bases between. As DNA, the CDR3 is TGTGCCAGCAGCAATCAGCCTTCCCAAGAGACCCAGTACTTC. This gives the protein CASSNQPSQETQYF.

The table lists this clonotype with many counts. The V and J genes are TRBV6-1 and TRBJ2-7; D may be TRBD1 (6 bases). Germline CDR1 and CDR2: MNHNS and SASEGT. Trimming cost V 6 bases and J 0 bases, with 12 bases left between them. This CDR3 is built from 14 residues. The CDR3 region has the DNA TGTGCCAGCAGGCCGACAGGCCGCTCCTACGAGCAGTACTTC. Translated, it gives CASRPTGRSYEQYF.

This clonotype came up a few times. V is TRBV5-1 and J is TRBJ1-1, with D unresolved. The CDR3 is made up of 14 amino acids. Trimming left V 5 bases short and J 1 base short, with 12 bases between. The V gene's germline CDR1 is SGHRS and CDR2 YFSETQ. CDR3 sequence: CASSTHGKNTEAFF. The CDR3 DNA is TGCGCCAGCAGTACCCACGGAAAGAACACTGAAGCTTTCTTT. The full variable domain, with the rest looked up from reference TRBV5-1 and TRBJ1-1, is KAGVTQTPRYLIKTRGQQVTLSCSPISGHRSVSWYQQTPGQGLQFLFEYFSETQRNKGNFPGRFSGRQFSNSRSEMNVSTLELGDSALYLCASSTHGKNTEAFFGQGTRLTVV.

The CDR3 DNA is TGTGCCAGCAGCTTAGTACGAAGCGGGAGGCCCCCCTACAATGAGCAGTTCTTC. Translating it yields CASSLVRSGRPPYNEQFF. The V and J genes are TRBV11-2 and TRBJ2-1; 9 nucleotides line up with TRBD2. This CDR3 region has 18 residues. The V gene end was trimmed by 1 base and the J gene end by 2 bases; junction bases not matched to a gene: 9. Per the germline V gene, CDR1 is SGHAT and CDR2 is FQNNGV.

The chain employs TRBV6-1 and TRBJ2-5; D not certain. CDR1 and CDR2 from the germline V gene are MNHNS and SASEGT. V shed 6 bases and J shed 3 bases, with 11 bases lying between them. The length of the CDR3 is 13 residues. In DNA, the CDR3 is TGTGCCAGCAGACGTACCGCTAAAGAGACCCAGTACTTC. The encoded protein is CASRRTAKETQYF.

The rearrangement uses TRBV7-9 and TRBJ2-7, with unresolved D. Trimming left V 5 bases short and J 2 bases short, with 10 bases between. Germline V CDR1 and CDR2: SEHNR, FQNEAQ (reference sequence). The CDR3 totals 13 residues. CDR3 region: CASSPVGPYEQYF. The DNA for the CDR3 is TGTGCCAGCAGCCCCGTTGGGCCCTACGAGCAGTACTTC.

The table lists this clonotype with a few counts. The CDR3 loop reads CASGLDRGAVYEQYF. CDR3 coding DNA: TGTGCTAGTGGTTTGGATAGGGGGGCGGTCTACGAGCAGTACTTC. This chain uses TRBV12-5 with TRBJ2-7; D tentatively fits TRBD1 or TRBD2 (6 bases each). There are 15 residues in the CDR3. V was trimmed by 1 base and J by 3 bases, leaving 13 bases between them. From germline, CDR1 is LGHNT and CDR2 FRNRAP.

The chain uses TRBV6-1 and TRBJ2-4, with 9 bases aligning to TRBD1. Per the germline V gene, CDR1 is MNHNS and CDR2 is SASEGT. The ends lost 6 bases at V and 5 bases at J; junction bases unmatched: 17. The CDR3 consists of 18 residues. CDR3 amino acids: CASRESGTGRVVENIQYF. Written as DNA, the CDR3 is TGTGCCAGCAGAGAATCCGGGACAGGGAGGGTCGTGGAAAACATTCAGTACTTC.

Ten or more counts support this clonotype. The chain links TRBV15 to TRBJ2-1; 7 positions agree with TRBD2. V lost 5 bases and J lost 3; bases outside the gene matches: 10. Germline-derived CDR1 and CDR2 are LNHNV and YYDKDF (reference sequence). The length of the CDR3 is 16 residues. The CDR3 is CATSRGERGIYNEQFF. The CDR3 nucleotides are TGTGCCACCAGCCGGGGGGAGCGGGGAATCTACAATGAGCAGTTCTTC.

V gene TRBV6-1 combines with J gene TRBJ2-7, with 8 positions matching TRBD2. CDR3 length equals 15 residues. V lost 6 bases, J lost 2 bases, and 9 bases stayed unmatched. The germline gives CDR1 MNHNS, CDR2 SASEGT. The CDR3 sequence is CASRRGALAAYEQYF. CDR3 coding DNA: TGTGCCAGCAGGAGGGGGGCACTAGCGGCCTACGAGCAGTACTTC.

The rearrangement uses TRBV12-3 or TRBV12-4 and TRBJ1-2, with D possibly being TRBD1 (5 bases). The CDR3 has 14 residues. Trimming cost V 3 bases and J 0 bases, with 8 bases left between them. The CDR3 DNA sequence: TGTGCCAGCAGTTTTGGACACGCTAACTATGGCTACACCTTC. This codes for CASSFGHANYGYTF.

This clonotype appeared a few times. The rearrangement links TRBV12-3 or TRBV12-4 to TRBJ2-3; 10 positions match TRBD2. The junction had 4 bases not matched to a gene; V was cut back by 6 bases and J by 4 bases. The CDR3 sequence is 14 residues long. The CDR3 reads CASSLAGAPDTQYF. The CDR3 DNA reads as TGTGCCAGCAGCCTAGCGGGGGCCCCAGATACGCAGTATTTT.

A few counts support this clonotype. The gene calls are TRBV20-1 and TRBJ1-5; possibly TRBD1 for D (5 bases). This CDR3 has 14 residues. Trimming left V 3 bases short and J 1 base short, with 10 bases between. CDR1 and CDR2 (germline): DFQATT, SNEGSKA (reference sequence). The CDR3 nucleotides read TGCAGTGCTAGGGGGGGGATCAGCAATCAGCCCCAGCATTTT. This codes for CSARGGISNQPQHF.

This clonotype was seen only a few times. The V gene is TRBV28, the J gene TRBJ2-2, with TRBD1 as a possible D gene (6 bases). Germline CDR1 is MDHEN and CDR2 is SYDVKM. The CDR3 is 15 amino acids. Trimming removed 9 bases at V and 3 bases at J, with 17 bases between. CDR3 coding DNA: TGTGCCAGTAGATCAGGGGCTTTGGACACCGGGGAGCTGTTTTTT. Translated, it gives CASRSGALDTGELFF.

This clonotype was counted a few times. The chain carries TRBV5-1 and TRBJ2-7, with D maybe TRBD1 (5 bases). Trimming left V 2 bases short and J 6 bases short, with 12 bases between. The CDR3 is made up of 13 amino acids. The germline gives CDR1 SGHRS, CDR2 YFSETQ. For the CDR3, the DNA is TGCGCCAGCAGCTTTGGGGCCCCGGGCGAGCAGTACTTC. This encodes CASSFGAPGEQYF.

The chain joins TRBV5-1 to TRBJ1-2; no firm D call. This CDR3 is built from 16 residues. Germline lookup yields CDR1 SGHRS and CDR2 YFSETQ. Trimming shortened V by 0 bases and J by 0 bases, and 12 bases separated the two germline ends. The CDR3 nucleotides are TGCGCCAGCAGCTTGGAGTTAGGCGGAACTAACTATGGCTACACCTTC. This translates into CASSLELGGTNYGYTF.

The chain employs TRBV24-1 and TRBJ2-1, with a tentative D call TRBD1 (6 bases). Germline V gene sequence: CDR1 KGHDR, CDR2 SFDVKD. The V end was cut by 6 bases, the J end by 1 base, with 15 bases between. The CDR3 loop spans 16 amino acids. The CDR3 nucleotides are TGTGCCACCAGTAGTGGTCCGGGACATTCCTACAATGAGCAGTTCTTC. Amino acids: CATSSGPGHSYNEQFF.

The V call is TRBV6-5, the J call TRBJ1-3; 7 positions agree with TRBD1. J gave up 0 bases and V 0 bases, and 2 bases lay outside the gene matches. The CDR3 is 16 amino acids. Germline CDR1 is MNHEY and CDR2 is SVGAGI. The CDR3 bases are TGTGCCAGCAGTTACTCGAACAGGGGCTCTGGAAACACCATATATTTT. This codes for CASSYSNRGSGNTIYF.

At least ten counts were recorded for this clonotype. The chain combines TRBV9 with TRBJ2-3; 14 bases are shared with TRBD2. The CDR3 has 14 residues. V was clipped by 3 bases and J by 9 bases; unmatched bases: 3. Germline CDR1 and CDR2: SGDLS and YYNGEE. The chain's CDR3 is CASSETSGGATQYF. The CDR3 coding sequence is TGTGCCAGCAGCGAGACTAGCGGGGGGGCCACGCAGTATTTT.

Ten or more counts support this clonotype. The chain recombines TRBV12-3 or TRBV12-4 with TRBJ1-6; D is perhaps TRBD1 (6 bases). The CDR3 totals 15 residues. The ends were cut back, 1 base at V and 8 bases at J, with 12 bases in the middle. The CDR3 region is CASSLGFRGYSPLHF. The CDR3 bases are TGTGCCAGCAGTTTAGGATTCAGGGGTTATTCACCCCTCCACTTT.

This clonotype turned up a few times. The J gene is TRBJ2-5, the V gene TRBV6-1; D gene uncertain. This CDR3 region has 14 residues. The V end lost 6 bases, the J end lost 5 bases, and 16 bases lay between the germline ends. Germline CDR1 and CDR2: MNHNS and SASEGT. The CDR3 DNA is TGTGCCAGCAGCTTCGGGCCCCTGGCGGAGACCCAGTACTTC. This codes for CASSFGPLAETQYF.

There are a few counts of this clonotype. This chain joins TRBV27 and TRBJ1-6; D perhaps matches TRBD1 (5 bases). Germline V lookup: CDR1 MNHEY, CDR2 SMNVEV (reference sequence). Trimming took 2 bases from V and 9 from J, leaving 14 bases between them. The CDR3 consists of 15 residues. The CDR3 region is CASSLQQAAISPLHF. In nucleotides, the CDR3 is TGTGCCAGCAGTTTACAACAGGCTGCGATTTCACCCCTCCACTTT.

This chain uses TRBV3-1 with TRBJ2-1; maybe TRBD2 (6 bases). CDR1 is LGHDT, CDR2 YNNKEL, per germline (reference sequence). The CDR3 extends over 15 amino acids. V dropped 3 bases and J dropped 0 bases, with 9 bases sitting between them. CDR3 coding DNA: TGTGCCAGCAGCCAGGGGGACTTCTCCTACAATGAGCAGTTCTTC. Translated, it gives CASSQGDFSYNEQFF.

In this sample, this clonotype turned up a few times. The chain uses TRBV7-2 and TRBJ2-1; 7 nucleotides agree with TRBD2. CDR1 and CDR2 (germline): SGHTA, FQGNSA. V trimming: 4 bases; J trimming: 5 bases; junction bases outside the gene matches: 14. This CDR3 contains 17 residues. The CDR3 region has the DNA TGTGCCAGCAGCTCTCTTAGTATCAGCGGGACGAACAATGAGCAGTTCTTC. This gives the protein CASSSLSISGTNNEQFF.

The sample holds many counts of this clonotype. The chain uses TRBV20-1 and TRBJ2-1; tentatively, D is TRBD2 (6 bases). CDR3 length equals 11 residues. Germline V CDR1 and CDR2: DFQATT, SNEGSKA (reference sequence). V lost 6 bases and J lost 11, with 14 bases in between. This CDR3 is CSAQKGGKQFF. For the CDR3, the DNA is TGCAGTGCCCAGAAGGGAGGAAAGCAGTTCTTC.

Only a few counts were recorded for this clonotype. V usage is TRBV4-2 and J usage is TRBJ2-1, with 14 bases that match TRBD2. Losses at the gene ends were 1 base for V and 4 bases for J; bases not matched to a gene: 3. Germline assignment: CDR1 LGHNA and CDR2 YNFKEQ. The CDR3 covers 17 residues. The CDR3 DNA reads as TGTGCCAGCAGCCAAGGGACTAGCGGGGGGTTTTACAATGAGCAGTTCTTC. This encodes CASSQGTSGGFYNEQFF.

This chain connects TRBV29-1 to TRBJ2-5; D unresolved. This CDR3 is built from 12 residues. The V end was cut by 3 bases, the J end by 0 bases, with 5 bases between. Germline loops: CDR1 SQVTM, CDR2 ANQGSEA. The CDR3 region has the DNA TGCAGCGTTGATGTTAACCAAGAGACCCAGTACTTC. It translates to CSVDVNQETQYF.

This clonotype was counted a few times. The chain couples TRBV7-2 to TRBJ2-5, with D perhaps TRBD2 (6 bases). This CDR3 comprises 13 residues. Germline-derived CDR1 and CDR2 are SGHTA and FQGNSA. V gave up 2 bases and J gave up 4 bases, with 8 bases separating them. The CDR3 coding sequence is TGTGCCAGCAGCTTAATGCGGGGAGAGACCCAGTACTTC. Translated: CASSLMRGETQYF.